The sequence of this TCR beta chain was determined in a study of T-cell memory formation after mild COVID-19 (dated by TCRdb to 2020 to 2023). Regarding the research as a whole: TCR sequence clusters from the two donors were largely donor specific. Longitudinal TCRalpha and TCRbeta repertoire sequencing tracked T-cell clones expanding and contracting after mild COVID-19 in a couple of donors. The cohort comprised two young, previously healthy adult volunteers, one female and one male. What the authors observed across the whole study: Some responding clones were detected in pre-infection memory, which suggested that pre-existing cross-reactive memory T cells had joined the SARS-CoV-2 response. From day 15 to 85, contracting clones showed balanced CD4/CD8 phenotypes, whereas a second wave of clones that expanded from day 15 to 37 leaned towards CD4+. SARS-CoV-2 specificity was not confirmed for the second-wave clones peaking on day 37. The study covered only a couple of mild cases, and larger cohorts including severe cases with pre-infection samples were considered necessary. Contracting CD4+ clones appeared mostly in the CM and EM memory subsets, whereas CD8+ clones were enriched in EMRA.

Notes on this clonotype: Its recognized antigen is unknown. No base qualities exist here, and no much larger clone lies one base off it.

Sequencing used an Illumina NovaSeq 6000. cDNA libraries for TCRalpha and TCRbeta were prepared by 5'RACE using constant-segment primers, with sample barcodes and unique molecular identifiers added. Trizol reagent was used to extract RNA from every sample. Amplification of the libraries took two PCR steps, and the second step added a second sample barcode plus Illumina TruSeq adapters. Sequencing of the libraries was done on an Illumina NovaSeq, producing 2 x 150 bp paired-end reads. The source study handled its data this way. The reads were demultiplexed and collapsed into UMI-guided consensus sequences using migec v1.2.7. Using mixcr v2.1.11, UMI consensuses were aligned to TRA and TRB V and J templates and then assembled into clonotypes. A clonotype was counted as expanded or contracted only if both edgeR and NoisET called the change significant, with noise models trained on biological replicates. For edgeR calls, the thresholds were a false discovery rate-adjusted p below 0.01 and a log2 fold-change of 1. As an exploratory analysis of dynamics, PCA with hierarchical clustering was applied to max-normalized trajectories of the 1000 most abundant clonotypes. Separately sequenced CD4+ and CD8+ repertoires were used to assign the CD4 or CD8 phenotype of responding clones. TCRdb reprocessing: public reads trimmed at Q25 with fastp, clones called with MiXCR, in-frame beta chains kept. CDR3 protein sequences are deduplicated, and each keeps its most common genes and DNA. The V and J calls were determined by TCRdb, not by the authors. In all, the sample holds around 410,000 distinct CDR3 sequences, and about 25% of those were seen once. About an eighth of the sample goes to the ten largest clones.

Ficoll-Paque density gradient centrifugation was used to isolate PBMCs. CDR1 and CDR2 are drawn from the germline V gene (reference sequence): SEHNR, FQNEAQ. V and J are truncated by 5 bases and 8 bases respectively, leaving an intervening sequence of 7 bases. Taken from cysteine to phenylalanine, the CDR3 has 11 residues. The DNA shown is the 33-base CDR3, in frame from base 1. The chain uses TRBV7-9 and TRBJ2-1; 5 matching bases give a weak D call of TRBD2. Sample: PBMCs or a T cell subset sorted from them (not recorded which). This receptor was obtained from an adult woman who had mild COVID-19 (a few samples of this study predate the infection). The sample titles of this study are shuffled in the database, so cell type and time point are left out; the donor was told from shared clones. The DNA reads TGTGCCAGCAGCCGGACTGATGAGCAGTTCTTC. Translation gives CASSRTDEQFF.